This TCR beta chain was profiled in a study of blood T cells in healthy people across ages. Donor samples were obtained from healthy Caucasian individuals from Russia, aged roughly 6 to 95. Findings of the study overall: Older individuals had lower TCR beta diversity per million T cells (the decline was roughly linear). One million T cells yielded diversity estimates that were considered underestimates. Any changes in expanded clonotypes were possibly confounded, as donor CMV status remained unknown.

This clonotype has a handful of counts. Its antigen is currently unknown. The CDR3 loop spans 17 amino acids. V trimming: 6 bases; J trimming: 1 base; junction bases outside the gene matches: 12. Germline CDR1 and CDR2: MNHEY and SMNVEV (reference sequence). For the second PCR, which ran for about 7 to 11 cycles, a sample-barcoded 5' primer and a J-beta primer mix were used. TCRdb reprocessed the 5' RACE reads with MiXCR, giving one entry per CDR3 protein. The sample carries 1.5 million to 2 million distinct CDR3 sequences, around half recorded once. This chain joins TRBV27 and TRBJ2-3, with 8 bases lining up with TRBD1. Sequenced: blood. The clonotype comes from a woman aged 40 to 50 in good health. The CDR3 reads CASSFIGRGRGTDTQYF. CDR3 coding DNA: TGTGCCAGCAGCTTCATCGGCAGGGGGCGTGGCACAGATACGCAGTATTTT.